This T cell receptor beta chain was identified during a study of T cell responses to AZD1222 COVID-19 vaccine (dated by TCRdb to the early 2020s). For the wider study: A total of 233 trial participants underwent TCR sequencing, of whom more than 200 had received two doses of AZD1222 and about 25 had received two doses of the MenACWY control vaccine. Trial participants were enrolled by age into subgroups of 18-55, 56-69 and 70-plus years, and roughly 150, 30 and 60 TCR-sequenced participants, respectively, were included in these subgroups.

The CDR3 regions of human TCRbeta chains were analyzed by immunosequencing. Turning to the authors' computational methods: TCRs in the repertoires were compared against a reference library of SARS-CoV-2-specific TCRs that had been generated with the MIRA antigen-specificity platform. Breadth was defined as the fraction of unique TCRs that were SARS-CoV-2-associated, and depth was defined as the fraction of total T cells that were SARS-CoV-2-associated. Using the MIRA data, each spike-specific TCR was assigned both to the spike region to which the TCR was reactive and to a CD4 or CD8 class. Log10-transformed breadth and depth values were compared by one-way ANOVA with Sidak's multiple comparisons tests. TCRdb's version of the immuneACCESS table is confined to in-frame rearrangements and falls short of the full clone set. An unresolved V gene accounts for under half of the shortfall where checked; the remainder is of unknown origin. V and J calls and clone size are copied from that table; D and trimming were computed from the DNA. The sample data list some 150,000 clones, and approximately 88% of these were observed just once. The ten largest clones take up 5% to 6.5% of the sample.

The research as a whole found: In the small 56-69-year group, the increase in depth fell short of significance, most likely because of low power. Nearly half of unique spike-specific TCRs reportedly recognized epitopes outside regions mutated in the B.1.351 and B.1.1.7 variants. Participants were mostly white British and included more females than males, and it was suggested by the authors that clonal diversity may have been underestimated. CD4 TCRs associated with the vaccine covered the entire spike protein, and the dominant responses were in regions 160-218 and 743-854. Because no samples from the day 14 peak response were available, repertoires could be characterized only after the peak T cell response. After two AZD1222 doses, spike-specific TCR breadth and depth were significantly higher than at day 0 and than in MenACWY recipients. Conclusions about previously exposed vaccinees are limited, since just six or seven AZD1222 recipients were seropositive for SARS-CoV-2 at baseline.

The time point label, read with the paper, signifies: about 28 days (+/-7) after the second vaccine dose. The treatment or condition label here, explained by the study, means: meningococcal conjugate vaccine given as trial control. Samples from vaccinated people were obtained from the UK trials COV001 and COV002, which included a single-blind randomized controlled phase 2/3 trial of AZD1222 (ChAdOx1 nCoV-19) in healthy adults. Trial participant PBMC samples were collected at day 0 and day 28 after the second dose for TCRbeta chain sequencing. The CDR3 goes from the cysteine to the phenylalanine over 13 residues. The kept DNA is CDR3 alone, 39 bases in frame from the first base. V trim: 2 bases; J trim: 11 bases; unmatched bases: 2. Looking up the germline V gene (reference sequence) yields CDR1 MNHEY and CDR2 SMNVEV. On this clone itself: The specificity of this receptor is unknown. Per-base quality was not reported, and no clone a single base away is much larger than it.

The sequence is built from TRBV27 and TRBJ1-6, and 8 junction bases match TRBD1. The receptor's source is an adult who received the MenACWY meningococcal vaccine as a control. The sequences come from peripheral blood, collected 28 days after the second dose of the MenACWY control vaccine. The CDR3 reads CASSLTGGAPLHF. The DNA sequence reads TGTGCCAGCAGTTTAACAGGGGGTGCACCCCTCCACTTT.